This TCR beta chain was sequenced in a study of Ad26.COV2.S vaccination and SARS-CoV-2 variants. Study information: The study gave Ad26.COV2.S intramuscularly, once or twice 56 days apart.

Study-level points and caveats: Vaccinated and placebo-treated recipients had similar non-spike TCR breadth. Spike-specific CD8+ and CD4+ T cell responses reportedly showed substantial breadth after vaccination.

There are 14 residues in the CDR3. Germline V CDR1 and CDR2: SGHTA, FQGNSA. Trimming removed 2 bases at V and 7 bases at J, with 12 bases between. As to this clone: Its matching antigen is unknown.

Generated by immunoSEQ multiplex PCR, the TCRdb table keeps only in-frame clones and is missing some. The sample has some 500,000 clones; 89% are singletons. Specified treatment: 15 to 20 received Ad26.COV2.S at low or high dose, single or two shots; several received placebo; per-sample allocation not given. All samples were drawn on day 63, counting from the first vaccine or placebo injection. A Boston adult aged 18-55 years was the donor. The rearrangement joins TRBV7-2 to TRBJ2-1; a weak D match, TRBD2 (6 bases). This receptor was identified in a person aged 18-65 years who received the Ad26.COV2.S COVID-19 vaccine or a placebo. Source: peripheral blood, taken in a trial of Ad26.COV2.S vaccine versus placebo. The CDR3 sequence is CASSLRIAANEQFF. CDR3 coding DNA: TGTGCCAGCAGCTTACGTATAGCGGCTAATGAGCAGTTCTTC.